What follows is one TCR beta chain and its context. The data stem from a study of cytotoxic CD8 clonotypes in ibrutinib-treated CLL. Germline V gene data show CDR1 as SGHRS and CDR2 as YFSETQ. Trimming took off 2 bases at V and 3 bases at J, with 11 bases between the two ends. CDR3 size: 15 residues. The assay was immunoSEQ multiplex PCR, and TCRdb's table has in-frame clones only and misses some. This sample yields some 20,000 clones, of which 81% are seen a single time; roughly 5.8% belongs to the top ten. The sequence was obtained from a human donor with chronic lymphocytic leukemia. The V gene is TRBV5-1, the J gene TRBJ2-2; the D gene is possibly TRBD2 (7 bases). The material sequenced was PBMCs, taken before ibrutinib treatment. The CDR3 sequence: CASSFGGGDTGELFF. CDR3 DNA sequence: TGCGCCAGCAGCTTTGGAGGGGGGGACACCGGGGAGCTGTTTTTT.